A selection of T cell receptor beta chains follows, all from one sample in a study of neurological immune-mediated disorders. One entry per CDR3 protein, called by TCRdb with MiXCR from the 5' RACE reads. The sample contains about 36,000 distinct CDR3 sequences, about 9.3% of which appear only once. The sequenced sample was PBMCs. These receptors were taken from a woman between 25 and 40 years old with HTLV-1-associated myelopathy (HAM/TSP). Each CDR3 is given with its conserved first and last residue. The size of a clone is reported for some rows only, either as once, few or many, or as a class for expanded clones.

J gene: TRBJ2-7
clone size: many
V gene: TRBV20-1
CDR3 protein: CSAREYRVDQVWYEQYF

J gene: TRBJ2-1
clone size: medium-sized
V gene: TRBV29-1
CDR3 protein: CSVAHVTYNEQFF

J gene: TRBJ2-1
clone size: many
V gene: TRBV7-2
CDR3 protein: CASSLVNEQFF

J gene: TRBJ1-4
clone size: many
V gene: TRBV14
CDR3 protein: CASSVGYNEKLFF

J gene: TRBJ1-1
clone size: many
V gene: TRBV7-8
CDR3 protein: CASKRVGTEAFF

J gene: TRBJ2-3
clone size: many
V gene: TRBV7-6
CDR3 protein: CASSGSGRGNTQYF

J gene: TRBJ1-1
clone size: few
V gene: TRBV7-3
CDR3 protein: CASSFYICSARTGNTEAFF

J gene: TRBJ1-2
clone size: many
V gene: TRBV20-1
CDR3 protein: CSAREGQKLGYTF

J gene: TRBJ1-1
clone size: medium-sized
V gene: TRBV29-1
CDR3 protein: CSVARGEGTEAFF

J gene: TRBJ1-1
clone size: many
V gene: TRBV2
CDR3 protein: CASSGQTLNTEAFF

J gene: TRBJ2-4
clone size: many
V gene: TRBV4-1
CDR3 protein: CASSRLQLAKNIQYF

J gene: TRBJ2-1
clone size: many
V gene: TRBV28
CDR3 protein: CASSFSGTSGAGGEQFF

J gene: TRBJ1-2
clone size: many
V gene: TRBV5-1
CDR3 protein: CASSWGTGLNGYTF

J gene: TRBJ1-3
clone size: many
V gene: TRBV7-3
CDR3 protein: CASSSGMSGNTIYF

J gene: TRBJ2-3
clone size: many
V gene: TRBV11-2
CDR3 protein: CASSPGRGQGRYF

J gene: TRBJ1-1
clone size: many
V gene: TRBV2
CDR3 protein: CASSVGTGSTEAFF

J gene: TRBJ2-3
clone size: medium-sized
V gene: TRBV5-1
CDR3 protein: CASSFSSGGSTDTQYF

J gene: TRBJ1-6
clone size: NA
V gene: TRBV6-1
CDR3 protein: CASSPGGLPVSPLHF

J gene: TRBJ1-5
clone size: many
V gene: TRBV4-2
CDR3 protein: CASSQDAGSGQPQHF

J gene: TRBJ1-6
clone size: many
V gene: TRBV20-1
CDR3 protein: CSARDGTFVNSPLHF

J gene: TRBJ1-2
clone size: few
V gene: TRBV5-4
CDR3 protein: CASSLALANRDKLYGYTF

J gene: TRBJ1-2
clone size: many
V gene: TRBV5-1
CDR3 protein: CASRPTGDGNGGYTF

J gene: TRBJ1-1
clone size: NA
V gene: TRBV30
CDR3 protein: CACQERGRSEAFF

J gene: TRBJ2-1
clone size: medium-sized
V gene: TRBV20-1
CDR3 protein: CSARDSSPGLAGNNEQFF

J gene: TRBJ2-7
clone size: few
V gene: TRBV20-1
CDR3 protein: CSANHLVGRRHEQYF

J gene: TRBJ2-2
clone size: many
V gene: TRBV11-2
CDR3 protein: CASWSNTGELFF

J gene: TRBJ2-3
clone size: many
V gene: TRBV20-1
CDR3 protein: CSANNPRGGRTDTQYF

J gene: TRBJ2-3
clone size: many
V gene: TRBV6-5
CDR3 protein: CASRGLAGGEDTQYF

J gene: TRBJ1-5
clone size: NA
V gene: TRBV12-3/TRBV12-4
CDR3 protein: CASSLLRAGRNQPHHF

J gene: TRBJ2-7
clone size: many
V gene: TRBV20-1
CDR3 protein: CSAAGTNHYEQYF

J gene: TRBJ2-3
clone size: few
V gene: TRBV7-8
CDR3 protein: CASILGRGGRTDTQYF

J gene: TRBJ1-3
clone size: many
V gene: TRBV20-1
CDR3 protein: CSARDLGWGGYSGNTIYF

J gene: TRBJ2-7
clone size: medium-sized
V gene: TRBV10-3
CDR3 protein: CAISEQITGTGRSEQYF

J gene: TRBJ1-5
clone size: many
V gene: TRBV10-3
CDR3 protein: CAISERGSNQPQHF

J gene: TRBJ2-4
clone size: many
V gene: TRBV20-1
CDR3 protein: CSATAVGSLAKNIQYF

J gene: TRBJ1-2
clone size: many
V gene: TRBV5-1
CDR3 protein: CASRDGPSLYYGYTF